A selection of T cell receptor beta chains follows, all from one sample in a study of T-cell reconstitution after alpha-beta-depleted transplantation in children. MiXCR was run by TCRdb on the PCR reads, yielding one entry per CDR3 protein. The sample contains 450,000 to 600,000 distinct CDR3 sequences, 15% to 20% of which appear only once. Sequenced material: PBMCs from the stem cell graft donor, taken from the stem cell graft. Source of these receptors: a human donor who donated a stem cell graft to a child with acute lymphoblastic leukemia. Both conserved end residues are part of each CDR3. A D gene is named only where the DNA matches it firmly. Clone size appears in some rows only: once, few, many, or a class for an expanded clone.

v_call	j_call	clone_size	d_call	cdr3_aa	cdr3_nt
TRBV25-1	TRBJ2-5	.	.	CASSEYRGVDKETQYF	TGTGCCAGCAGTGAATATCGAGGGGTAGATAAAGAGACCCAGTACTTC
TRBV12-3/TRBV12-4	TRBJ2-1	.	.	CASSFLSRGPFNEQFF	TGTGCCAGCAGTTTCCTGAGCAGGGGACCCTTCAATGAGCAGTTCTTC
TRBV7-2	TRBJ1-2	once	.	CASPTDRPPYGYTF	TGTGCCAGCCCTACGGACAGACCTCCCTATGGCTACACCTTC
TRBV9	TRBJ2-7	.	.	CASSVSAGQTYEQYF	TGTGCCAGCAGCGTATCGGCAGGGCAAACCTACGAGCAGTACTTC
TRBV6-2/TRBV6-3	TRBJ1-2	.	.	CASSYSRGQGWEDNYGYTF	TGTGCCAGCAGTTACAGTCGAGGACAAGGGTGGGAAGATAACTATGGCTACACCTTC
TRBV24-1	TRBJ2-3	.	.	CATSAPTGADTQYF	TGTGCCACCAGTGCCCCCACGGGTGCGGATACGCAGTATTTT
TRBV7-9	TRBJ1-3	.	.	CASERSGNTIYF	TGTGCCAGCGAGAGGTCTGGAAACACCATATATTTT
TRBV4-1	TRBJ2-3	few	TRBD2	CASSPQERGWDTQYF	TGCGCCAGCAGTCCCCAAGAGCGGGGGTGGGATACGCAGTATTTT
TRBV5-5	TRBJ2-7	.	.	CASSLGSLRKFYEQYF	TGTGCCAGCAGCTTGGGGAGCCTCCGGAAATTCTACGAGCAGTACTTC
TRBV13	TRBJ2-1	.	.	CAISFGDLAYNEQFF	TGTGCCATCAGCTTCGGGGACCTCGCCTACAATGAGCAGTTCTTC
TRBV5-1	TRBJ2-1	.	.	CASSPMGGGAGSSYNEQFF	TGCGCCAGCAGCCCCATGGGGGGCGGGGCAGGGTCCTCCTACAATGAGCAGTTCTTC
TRBV3-1	TRBJ2-7	few	.	CASSQDPGVEQYF	TGTGCCAGCAGCCAAGACCCAGGGGTCGAGCAGTACTTC
TRBV5-6	TRBJ2-3	.	TRBD2	CASSRPGTSGSRTDTQYF	TGTGCCAGCAGTCGCCCCGGGACTAGCGGGAGCCGCACAGATACGCAGTATTTT
TRBV3-1	TRBJ2-2	.	TRBD2	CASSQETGTSGSSSNTGELFF	TGTGCCAGCAGCCAGGAAACCGGGACTAGCGGGAGTTCCTCGAACACCGGGGAGCTGTTTTTT
TRBV5-5	TRBJ2-1	.	TRBD1	CASRTGALALDNEQFF	TGTGCCAGCAGAACAGGGGCCCTTGCCCTTGACAATGAGCAGTTCTTC
TRBV5-1	TRBJ1-1	.	.	CASRTIMNTEAFF	TGCGCCAGCAGAACTATCATGAACACTGAAGCTTTCTTT
TRBV11-3	TRBJ2-7	few	TRBD2	CASSPHRGAYEQYF	TGTGCCAGCAGCCCTCATCGGGGGGCCTACGAGCAGTACTTC
TRBV12-3/TRBV12-4	TRBJ2-7	few	.	CASSRREISYEQYF	TGTGCCAGCAGTAGACGAGAGATCTCCTACGAGCAGTACTTC
TRBV7-3	TRBJ2-1	.	TRBD2	CASSLTGLAANEQFF	TGTGCCAGCAGCTTAACGGGACTAGCGGCTAACGAGCAGTTCTTC
TRBV20-1	TRBJ2-7	.	.	CSARVGTSYEVEQYF	TGCAGTGCTAGGGTCGGGACTTCGTACGAGGTCGAGCAGTACTTC
TRBV7-3	TRBJ2-1	.	.	CASSSHTEQSYNEQFF	TGTGCCAGCAGCTCCCATACGGAACAATCCTACAATGAGCAGTTCTTC
TRBV5-1	TRBJ2-7	few	TRBD2	CASSLILAGATSYEQYF	TGCGCCAGCAGCTTGATTCTAGCGGGAGCCACCTCCTACGAGCAGTACTTC
TRBV29-1	TRBJ2-1	few	TRBD2	CSVEDHGEGRDEQFF	TGCAGCGTTGAAGATCATGGGGAGGGGAGGGATGAGCAGTTCTTC
TRBV18	TRBJ2-7	few	.	CASSQDPPQTYEQYF	TGTGCCAGCTCTCAAGACCCCCCCCAGACCTACGAGCAGTACTTC
TRBV27	TRBJ2-1	.	.	CASSLGLAEEQFF	TGTGCCAGCAGTTTAGGCCTTGCAGAGGAGCAGTTCTTC
TRBV12-3/TRBV12-4	TRBJ2-3	.	.	CASSLDGPPGDTQYF	TGTGCCAGCAGTTTAGACGGTCCGCCGGGAGATACGCAGTATTTT
TRBV29-1	TRBJ1-1	.	.	CSVKWQGNTEAFF	TGCAGCGTCAAGTGGCAGGGGAACACTGAAGCTTTCTTT
TRBV20-1	TRBJ1-5	few	.	CSAPGAGNQPQHF	TGCAGTGCTCCAGGGGCCGGCAATCAGCCCCAGCATTTT
TRBV7-3	TRBJ2-7	few	TRBD2	CASSLSAGGGEQYF	TGTGCCAGCAGCTTATCAGCGGGAGGGGGCGAGCAGTACTTC
TRBV5-1	TRBJ1-5	.	.	CASSLGHADAQHF	TGCGCCAGCAGCTTGGGGCATGCGGATGCCCAGCATTTT
TRBV14	TRBJ1-5	.	.	CASLRSQPQHF	TGTGCCAGCTTACGGTCCCAGCCCCAGCATTTT
TRBV6-2/TRBV6-3	TRBJ2-3	many	.	CASSSDTDTQYF	TGTGCCAGCAGTTCGGATACAGATACGCAGTATTTT
TRBV19	TRBJ2-1	.	TRBD2	CASSRLAGYFDEQFF	TGTGCCAGTAGTAGACTAGCGGGGTATTTCGATGAGCAGTTCTTC
TRBV12-3/TRBV12-4	TRBJ2-7	.	.	CASSFIRVGYEQYF	TGTGCCAGCAGTTTCATCAGGGTTGGCTACGAGCAGTACTTC
TRBV5-1	TRBJ1-3	.	.	CASRPGLENTIYF	TGCGCCAGCAGGCCCGGACTAGAAAACACCATATATTTT
TRBV12-3/TRBV12-4	TRBJ2-1	few	.	CASSYTRINEQFF	TGTGCCAGCAGTTATACTAGAATCAATGAGCAGTTCTTC